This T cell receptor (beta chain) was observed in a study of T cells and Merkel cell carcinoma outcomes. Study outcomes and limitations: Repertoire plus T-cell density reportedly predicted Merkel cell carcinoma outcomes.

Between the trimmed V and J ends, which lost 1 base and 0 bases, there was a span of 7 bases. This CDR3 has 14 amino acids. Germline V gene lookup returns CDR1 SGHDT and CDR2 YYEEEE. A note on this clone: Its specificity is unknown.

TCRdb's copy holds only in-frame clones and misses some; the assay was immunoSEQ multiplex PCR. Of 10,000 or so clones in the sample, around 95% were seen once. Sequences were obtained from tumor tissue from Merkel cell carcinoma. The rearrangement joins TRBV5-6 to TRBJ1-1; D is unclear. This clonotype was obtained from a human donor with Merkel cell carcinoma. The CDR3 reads CASSLPFMNTEAFF. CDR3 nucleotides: TGTGCCAGCAGCTTGCCCTTCATGAACACTGAAGCTTTCTTT.